The 25 T cell receptor beta chains presented below share a single source sample, sequenced in a study of T cells after yellow fever vaccination. TCRdb independently ran MiXCR on the 5' RACE reads; one entry per CDR3 protein. The data contain hundreds of thousands of distinct CDR3 sequences, around a sixth of them seen just once; the ten biggest clones take up 15% to 20%. Sequenced here: PBMCs, sampled before the yellow fever booster vaccination. The receptor set was obtained from a man aged 18 to 35 who received the YFV17D yellow fever vaccine.

V usage is TRBV3-1 and J usage is TRBJ1-2; tentatively, D is TRBD1 (6 bases). The CDR3 is 16 amino acids. Germline V lookup: CDR1 LGHDT, CDR2 YNNKEL (reference sequence). V was clipped by 1 base and J by 3 bases, with 15 bases between them. The CDR3 loop is CASSQVRNRVDYGYTF. CDR3 in DNA: TGTGCCAGCAGCCAAGTAAGGAACAGGGTGGACTATGGCTACACCTTC.

This clonotype was seen a handful of times. The V call is TRBV6-2 or TRBV6-3, the J call TRBJ1-2; tentative D call: TRBD1 (6 bases). V was cut by 6 bases and J by 8 bases, with 16 bases left in between. There are 13 residues in the CDR3. Germline values: CDR1 MNHEY, CDR2 SVGEGT. The CDR3 DNA reads as TGTGCCAGCAGCGGACAGCCAGCCTCCGGCTACACCTTC. Protein sequence: CASSGQPASGYTF.

The V gene is TRBV27, the J gene TRBJ1-6; D is possibly TRBD1 (5 bases). The CDR3 has 14 residues. V was pared by 6 bases and J by 11 bases, with 17 bases between. The germline V gene encodes CDR1 MNHEY and CDR2 SMNVEV (reference sequence). CDR3: CASRLGLGVPPLHF. Here the CDR3 DNA reads TGTGCCAGCAGACTGGGACTCGGTGTTCCACCCCTCCACTTT.

This clonotype was observed at least ten times. The chain couples TRBV27 to TRBJ2-5; 8 nucleotides agree with TRBD2. There are 16 residues in the CDR3. The ends lost 5 bases at V and 4 bases at J; junction bases unmatched: 12. Germline lookup yields CDR1 MNHEY and CDR2 SMNVEV (reference sequence). The chain's CDR3 is CASSPGAGGNGETQYF. In DNA form, the CDR3 reads TGTGCCAGCAGTCCGGGGGCGGGGGGAAACGGAGAGACCCAGTACTTC.

This clonotype was seen only a few times. The chain has TRBV18 and TRBJ1-1; D might be TRBD1 (5 bases). The CDR3 runs to 16 residues. Deletions cut 3 bases from V and 1 base from J, with 15 bases between. Germline-derived CDR1 and CDR2 are KGHSH and LQKENI. The CDR3 sequence: CASSPGRLSENTEAFF. For the CDR3, the DNA is TGTGCCAGCTCACCGGGACGGCTGAGCGAGAACACTGAAGCTTTCTTT.

The sample holds many counts of this clonotype. The gene calls are TRBV5-1 and TRBJ2-7, with unresolved D. CDR3 length: 14 amino acids. Trimming stripped 0 bases from V and 5 bases from J, with 12 bases between. Germline CDR1 and CDR2: SGHRS and YFSETQ. CDR3 bases: TGCGCCAGCAGCTTGGGACCCTCCCGCGACGAGCAGTACTTC. Translating gives CASSLGPSRDEQYF.

This clonotype has a handful of counts. The chain joins TRBV18 to TRBJ2-7; D is unresolved. CDR3 length: 16 amino acids. The V and J ends lost 2 bases and 0 bases respectively, with 14 bases between them. The germline CDR1 and CDR2 sequences are KGHSH and LQKENI. CDR3 nucleotide sequence: TGTGCCAGCTCACCAAACCCGGACCCCAGCTCCTACGAGCAGTACGTC. It specifies CASSPNPDPSSYEQYV.

This clonotype came up a few times. The J gene is TRBJ2-3, the V gene TRBV10-3; D possibly matches TRBD1 or TRBD2 (5 bases each). The CDR3 runs 12 residues. From germline, CDR1 is ENHRY and CDR2 SYGVKD. V lost 8 bases and J 4 bases, leaving 10 bases between the germline ends. Here the CDR3 reads CAIHGGADTQYF. In DNA, the CDR3 is TGTGCCATCCATGGGGGTGCAGATACGCAGTATTTT.

The chain couples TRBV6-5 to TRBJ1-4; no firm D call. Germline lookup yields CDR1 MNHEY and CDR2 SVGAGI. Trimming shortened V by 6 bases and J by 7 bases, and 21 bases separated the two germline ends. The CDR3 consists of 16 residues. The CDR3 coding sequence is TGTGCCAGCAGCTCGCTCCAAGGGAGACTTATTGAAAAACTGTTTTTT. It translates to CASSSLQGRLIEKLFF.

This rearrangement joins TRBV6-5 to TRBJ2-7; a weak D match, TRBD1 (6 bases). In germline, CDR1 is MNHEY, CDR2 SVGAGI. V shed 2 bases and J shed 2 bases, with 16 bases lying between them. The CDR3 has 16 amino acids. In DNA form, the CDR3 reads TGTGCCAGCAGTTACCCGGGACAAACCATGCCCTACGAGCAGTACTTC. Translation gives CASSYPGQTMPYEQYF.

In its sample, this clonotype was seen a few times. The chain recombines TRBV9 with TRBJ1-1; no definite D call. This CDR3 comprises 14 residues. Deletions cut 0 bases from V and 1 base from J, with 7 bases between. Germline CDR1 and CDR2: SGDLS and YYNGEE. The CDR3 bases are TGTGCCAGCAGCGTAGCTGGTCAGAACACTGAAGCTTTCTTT. It yields the protein CASSVAGQNTEAFF.

In its sample, this clonotype was seen a few times. This chain connects TRBV30 to TRBJ2-3; D is perhaps TRBD2 (5 bases). The CDR3 is 15 amino acids. Germline V gives CDR1 GTSNPN, CDR2 SVGIG (reference sequence). Trimming left V 5 bases short and J 3 bases short, with 18 bases between. The DNA of the CDR3 is TGTGCCTGGGCCCCGGGTCGGGGAAGAACAGATACGCAGTATTTT. Its protein is CAWAPGRGRTDTQYF.

The gene calls are TRBV6-2 or TRBV6-3 and TRBJ1-1, with D perhaps matching TRBD1 (6 bases). Germline V lookup: CDR1 MNHEY, CDR2 SVGEGT. Trimming left V 7 bases short and J 11 bases short, with 17 bases between. The CDR3 spans 12 residues. This chain's CDR3 is CASTYTGLKAFF. CDR3 bases: TGTGCCAGCACCTATACAGGGTTGAAGGCTTTCTTT.

The chain uses TRBV7-9 and TRBJ2-2; 7 bases fit TRBD1. Per the germline V gene, CDR1 is SEHNR and CDR2 is FQNEAQ (reference sequence). The junction had 9 bases not matched to a gene; V was cut back by 4 bases and J by 4 bases. The CDR3 spans 16 residues. CDR3 loop: CASSSIWAGGTGELFF. CDR3 DNA sequence: TGTGCCAGCAGCTCCATTTGGGCAGGGGGCACCGGGGAGCTGTTTTTT.

This clonotype was observed at least ten times. The J gene is TRBJ2-7, the V gene TRBV4-2; the match to TRBD1 covers 8 bases. Germline V gene lookup returns CDR1 LGHNA and CDR2 YNFKEQ. Trimming cost V 4 bases and J 3 bases; bases outside gene matches: 5. The CDR3 runs to 14 residues. CDR3 sequence reads: CASSPGQGDYEQYF. CDR3 nucleotide sequence: TGTGCCAGCAGCCCCGGACAGGGAGACTACGAGCAGTACTTC.

V gene TRBV15 combines with J gene TRBJ2-6, with 7 bases identical to TRBD2. The length of the CDR3 is 15 residues. Per the germline V gene, CDR1 is LNHNV and CDR2 is YYDKDF (reference sequence). The ends lost 5 bases at V and 2 bases at J; junction bases unmatched: 3. The CDR3 DNA reads as TGTGCCACCAGCCCTGGGGGGGCTGGGGCCAACGTCCTGACTTTC. Translated: CATSPGGAGANVLTF.

This clonotype appeared once. The rearrangement uses TRBV4-1 and TRBJ2-4; no clear D gene. CDR1 and CDR2 (germline): MGHRA, YSYEKL. CDR3 length equals 20 residues. Trimming stripped 0 bases from V and 0 bases from J, with 21 bases between. The CDR3 DNA reads TGCGCCAGCAGCCAAGATAAGGGCCGCCATAAAGACCTAGCCAAAAACATTCAGTACTTC. This translates into CASSQDKGRHKDLAKNIQYF.

This clonotype was detected only a few times. The rearrangement joins TRBV20-1 to TRBJ1-4; a weak D match, TRBD1 (6 bases). Trimming took off 3 bases at V and 8 bases at J, with 16 bases between the two ends. In germline, CDR1 is DFQATT, CDR2 SNEGSKA (reference sequence). CDR3 size: 14 residues. The CDR3 nucleotides read TGCAGTGCTAGGGACCCAGGGGCAGGGGAAAAACTGTTTTTT. It specifies CSARDPGAGEKLFF.

The chain joins TRBV2 to TRBJ2-7; D remains unclear. The CDR3 has 12 residues. The V and J ends lost 7 bases and 3 bases respectively, with 10 bases between them. From germline, CDR1 is SNHLY and CDR2 FYNNEI. CDR3 bases: TGTGCCAGCAAGACGCAAGGCTACGAGCAGTACTTC. It codes for CASKTQGYEQYF.

This clonotype was counted only a few times. The CDR3 protein is CASSLQGIGTQYF. The CDR3 DNA reads as TGCGCCAGCAGCCTCCAGGGGATTGGGACCCAGTACTTC. The chain recombines TRBV5-1 with TRBJ2-5; the D gene is possibly TRBD1 (6 bases). Per the germline V gene, CDR1 is SGHRS and CDR2 is YFSETQ. V shed 4 bases and J shed 7 bases, with 14 bases lying between them. The CDR3 loop spans 13 amino acids. The full variable domain, rest sourced from reference TRBV5-1 and TRBJ2-5, is KAGVTQTPRYLIKTRGQQVTLSCSPISGHRSVSWYQQTPGQGLQFLFEYFSETQRNKGNFPGRFSGRQFSNSRSEMNVSTLELGDSALYLCASSLQGIGTQYFGPGTRLLVL.

This clonotype has a count of ten or more. The chain recombines TRBV7-8 with TRBJ2-2, with 7 bases that match TRBD2. The CDR3 runs to 15 residues. Trimming removed 8 bases from V and 5 bases from J; junction bases left unmatched: 11. Looked up from germline, CDR1 is SGHVS and CDR2 is FQNEAQ. This chain's CDR3 is CASLLGGEGTGELFF. CDR3 DNA: TGTGCCAGCCTGCTGGGCGGGGAGGGAACCGGGGAGCTGTTTTTT.

In this sample, this clonotype turned up a few times. The V gene is TRBV29-1, the J gene TRBJ2-7, with a possible D match to TRBD2 (7 bases). The CDR3 has 14 amino acids. Germline V CDR1 and CDR2: SQVTM, ANQGSEA. V was shortened by 2 bases and J by 4 bases, with 15 bases between the two germline ends. DNA of the CDR3: TGCAGCGTTGAACCCTCGGGGGGCTCATACGAGCAGTACTTC. Encoded protein: CSVEPSGGSYEQYF.

The V call is TRBV7-9, the J call TRBJ1-2; possibly TRBD1 for D (5 bases). Deletions cut 5 bases from V and 4 bases from J, with 17 bases between. The CDR3 spans 15 residues. Germline values: CDR1 SEHNR, CDR2 FQNEAQ (reference sequence). The CDR3 spells CASSPVLMGGYGYTF. The CDR3 DNA reads as TGTGCCAGCAGCCCCGTACTAATGGGGGGCTATGGCTACACCTTC.

This clonotype has at least ten counts. The gene calls are TRBV20-1 and TRBJ2-1; D is uncertain. Trimming cost V 7 bases and J 12 bases, with 16 bases left between them. Per the germline V gene, CDR1 is DFQATT and CDR2 is SNEGSKA (reference sequence). The CDR3 covers 11 residues. CDR3 residues: CSEAYDKGQFF. CDR3 bases: TGCAGTGAGGCCTACGACAAGGGGCAGTTCTTC.

The table lists this clonotype with a count of one. V gene TRBV15 combines with J gene TRBJ2-5; no reliable D call. Looked up from germline, CDR1 is LNHNV and CDR2 is YYDKDF (reference sequence). V was cut by 3 bases and J by 4 bases, with 9 bases left in between. This CDR3 is built from 13 residues. CDR3: CATSRPPGETQYF. CDR3 in DNA: TGTGCCACCAGCAGGCCACCTGGAGAGACCCAGTACTTC.